The source of this T cell receptor (beta chain) is a study of early T cells in non-severe SARS-CoV-2 infection. The wider study: Bulk RNA taken from unsorted whole blood was sequenced, leaving chains unpaired.

In its sample, this clonotype was seen a few times. Antigen: not known. With 2 bases clipped from V and 8 bases from J, the junction kept 8 bases outside the gene matches. This CDR3 comprises 14 residues. Germline lookup yields CDR1 GTSNPN and CDR2 SVGIG (reference sequence). General study results and limits: Anti-spike CD8 responses were favored by VDJdb matching, which missed private and CD4 specificities.

In the library, individual cDNA molecules carried attached unique molecular identifiers. TCRdb re-analysed the 5' RACE reads in MiXCR, keeping a single row per CDR3 protein. Seen here are about 35,000 distinct CDR3 sequences, around 7% observed once, and the top ten hold approximately 4%. V usage is TRBV30 and J usage is TRBJ1-4; 7 bases are shared with TRBD1. The specimen was whole blood. The clonotype was recovered from an adult who was a healthcare worker with PCR-confirmed SARS-CoV-2 infection or an uninfected control (not recorded which). This CDR3 reads CAWSSRQGGEKLFF. CDR3 DNA: TGTGCCTGGAGTTCCCGACAGGGAGGCGAAAAACTGTTTTTT.